Following are 21 T cell receptor beta chains from one sample sequenced in a study of blood T cell repertoires in COVID-19. Sequenced by immunoSEQ multiplex PCR; TCRdb stores in-frame clones only, minus some. This repertoire shows fewer than 400,000 clones, around 83% found once; its top ten account for about 3%. Sequencing used peripheral blood. The source is a man aged 30 to 39 with active or convalescent COVID-19.

The chain is built from TRBV24-1 and TRBJ2-1; 10 bases fit TRBD1. Germline CDR1 KGHDR, CDR2 SFDVKD. V lost 9 bases to trimming and J lost 7 bases; unmatched junction nucleotides: 5. There are 13 residues in the CDR3. The DNA of the CDR3 is TGTGCCACCCGTCGGACAGGGGGTAATGAGCAGTTCTTC. It encodes CATRRTGGNEQFF.

CDR3 loop: CASSYGQTASYEQYF. The CDR3 DNA follows: TGTGCCAGCTCCTACGGACAGACCGCCTCCTACGAGCAGTACTTC. The J gene is TRBJ2-7, the V gene TRBV18; the D gene is possibly TRBD1 (6 bases). Trimming removed 6 bases at V and 0 bases at J, with 15 bases between. There are 15 residues in the CDR3. The germline CDR1 and CDR2 sequences are KGHSH and LQKENI.

This rearrangement joins TRBV5-1 to TRBJ1-6; 10 bases map to TRBD1. J was trimmed by 10 bases and V by 4 bases; bases with no gene match: 11. The CDR3 sequence is 16 residues long. Germline V gene data show CDR1 as SGHRS and CDR2 as YFSETQ. The CDR3 DNA reads TGCGCCAGCAGCACGGCCGGGACAGGGGATCGGTCACCCCTCCACTTT. It encodes CASSTAGTGDRSPLHF.

The CDR3: CASSLGDRAYEQYF. The DNA of the CDR3 is TGTGCCAGCAGCCTGGGGGACAGAGCCTACGAGCAGTACTTC. V usage is TRBV3-1 (or the pseudogene TRBV3-2) and J usage is TRBJ2-7; TRBD1 matches at 7 bases. The CDR3 runs 14 residues. The germline gives CDR1 LGHDT, CDR2 YNNKEL (reference sequence). The J segment lost 2 bases and the V segment lost 4 bases, leaving 5 bases of the junction unmatched.

The J gene is TRBJ2-1, the V gene TRBV5-1, with 9 bases lining up with TRBD2. CDR1 is SGHRS, CDR2 YFSETQ, per germline. The CDR3 sequence is 14 residues long. J lost 5 bases, V lost 4 bases, and 4 bases had no gene match. The DNA for the CDR3 is TGCGCCAGCAGCAACATAGCGGGGGACAATGAGCAGTTCTTC. Amino acids: CASSNIAGDNEQFF.

The chain joins TRBV7-2 to TRBJ2-7, with unresolved D. Per germline, CDR1 SGHTA and CDR2 FQGNSA. CDR3 length equals 13 residues. Trimming cost V 1 base and J 4 bases, with 8 bases left between them. The CDR3 protein is CASSLDYFYEQYF. CDR3 DNA: TGTGCCAGCAGCTTAGACTACTTTTACGAGCAGTACTTC.

The V gene is TRBV11-2, the J gene TRBJ2-1, with 8 bases identical to TRBD2. In germline, CDR1 is SGHAT, CDR2 FQNNGV. This CDR3 is built from 14 residues. The junction had 8 bases not matched to a gene; V was cut back by 5 bases and J by 8 bases. CDR3 DNA: TGTGCCAGCAGCCCGCGGGGGGTAGGGGATGAGCAGTTCTTC. Translation: CASSPRGVGDEQFF.

This clone appeared a few times. The chain links TRBV27 to TRBJ2-7, with a weak D call TRBD2 (6 bases). The ends were cut back, 4 bases at V and 1 base at J, with 14 bases in the middle. Germline V CDR1 and CDR2: MNHEY, SMNVEV (reference sequence). The CDR3 totals 15 residues. The CDR3 sequence: CASSSSVSLSYEQYF. For the CDR3, the DNA is TGTGCCAGCAGTTCTAGCGTCTCTTTATCCTACGAGCAGTACTTC.

The chain combines TRBV24-1 with TRBJ2-3; 7 nucleotides match TRBD2. J lost 6 bases, V lost 4 bases, and 6 bases had no gene match. The CDR3 contains 14 residues. Germline V gives CDR1 KGHDR, CDR2 SFDVKD. CDR3 nucleotide sequence: TGTGCCACCAGTGACCTAGAGACTAGCGATACGCAGTATTTT. This translates into CATSDLETSDTQYF.

The chain joins TRBV24-1 to TRBJ2-3, with D perhaps TRBD1 (6 bases). Trimming left V 2 bases short and J 3 bases short, with 14 bases between. In germline, CDR1 is KGHDR, CDR2 SFDVKD. This CDR3 is built from 16 residues. The CDR3 bases are TGTGCCACCAGTGATTCCATAGCGAGGGGGACAGATACGCAGTATTTT. It translates to CATSDSIARGTDTQYF.

J is TRBJ2-3 and V is TRBV7-2; D gene ambiguous. With 2 bases removed from V and 2 bases from J, the gap between germline ends came to 8 bases. The CDR3 sequence is 14 residues long. Germline assignment: CDR1 SGHTA and CDR2 FQGNSA. The CDR3 sequence: CASSLSQDTDTQYF. In nucleotides, the CDR3 is TGTGCCAGCAGCTTAAGCCAGGACACAGATACGCAGTATTTT.

The chain carries TRBV9 and TRBJ2-2; 8 nucleotides line up with TRBD1. J was trimmed by 4 bases and V by 2 bases; bases with no gene match: 19. The CDR3 is 20 amino acids. CDR1 SGDLS and CDR2 YYNGEE come from the germline V gene. The CDR3 coding sequence is TGTGCCAGCAGCGTTAGGATGCCCGGGACAGGAACAGCGGGCACCGGGGAGCTGTTTTTT. It translates to CASSVRMPGTGTAGTGELFF.

The V and J genes are TRBV11-2 and TRBJ2-7; no definite D call. The CDR3 spans 13 residues. V was pared by 5 bases and J by 1 base, with 9 bases between. Germline V gives CDR1 SGHAT, CDR2 FQNNGV. CDR3 DNA sequence: TGTGCCAGCAGCCGTCAGGAATCCTACGAGCAGTACTTC. This codes for CASSRQESYEQYF.

This CDR3 reads CASSLGGRVYTF. The CDR3 nucleotides read TGTGCCAGCAGCTTAGGAGGGCGAGTCTACACCTTC. The J gene is TRBJ1-2, the V gene TRBV7-2; D not resolved. The ends were cut back, 1 base at V and 10 bases at J, with 10 bases in the middle. CDR3 size: 12 residues. Germline assignment: CDR1 SGHTA and CDR2 FQGNSA.

This chain connects TRBV7-2 to TRBJ1-5; D unresolved. There are 13 residues in the CDR3. Germline CDR1 SGHTA, CDR2 FQGNSA. Trimming pared 4 bases from V and 7 bases from J, leaving 11 bases between. This CDR3 reads CASSSTPGQPQHF. DNA for the CDR3: TGTGCCAGCAGCTCGACCCCGGGGCAGCCCCAGCATTTT.

The chain recombines TRBV5-4 with TRBJ1-2; no reliable D call. Germline V gene sequence: CDR1 SGHNT, CDR2 YYREEE (reference sequence). V lost 0 bases and J 2 bases, leaving 8 bases between the germline ends. This CDR3 region has 14 residues. CDR3 nucleotides: TGTGCCAGCAGCTTGGTGACGGGAAACTATGGCTACACCTTC. Protein: CASSLVTGNYGYTF.

The chain joins TRBV7-2 to TRBJ2-7, with TRBD1 as a possible D gene (5 bases). Trimming shortened V by 4 bases and J by 7 bases, and 20 bases separated the two germline ends. The CDR3 length is 15 residues. Germline assignment: CDR1 SGHTA and CDR2 FQGNSA. The CDR3 spells CASSSPGKRSNEQYF. For the CDR3, the DNA is TGTGCCAGCAGCTCCCCAGGGAAAAGATCTAATGAGCAGTACTTC. Filled out from reference TRBV7-2 and TRBJ2-7, the complete variable domain reads GAGVSQSPSNKVTEKGKDVELRCDPISGHTALYWYRQSLGQGLEFLIYFQGNSAPDKSGLPSDRFSAERTGGSVSTLTIQRTQQEDSAVYLCASSSPGKRSNEQYFGPGTRLTVT.

The rearrangement uses TRBV30 and TRBJ2-3; 10 nucleotides align to TRBD2. The CDR3 runs 15 residues. The germline V gene has CDR1 GTSNPN and CDR2 SVGIG (reference sequence). The junction had 16 bases not matched to a gene; V was cut back by 4 bases and J by 12 bases. The CDR3 protein is CAWNLREASGSGQYF. CDR3 sequence (DNA): TGTGCCTGGAACCTGAGGGAGGCTAGCGGGAGTGGTCAGTATTTT.

V usage is TRBV6-6 and J usage is TRBJ1-4; 9 bases line up with TRBD1. The CDR3 has 17 residues. Germline CDR1 MNHNY, CDR2 SVGAGI (reference sequence). Trimming took 5 bases from V and 4 from J; bases not matched to a gene: 11. The CDR3 region has the DNA TGTGCCAGCAGTCCGGAGACGGACAGGGGAGGTAATGAAAAACTGTTTTTT. Protein: CASSPETDRGGNEKLFF.

The chain employs TRBV2 and TRBJ2-5; tentative D call: TRBD2 (8 bases). Germline lookup yields CDR1 SNHLY and CDR2 FYNNEI. Trimming took 4 bases from V and 4 from J, leaving 25 bases between them. The CDR3 has 18 amino acids. This CDR3 reads CASSGGQGDRTSLETQYF. In DNA form, the CDR3 reads TGTGCCAGCAGTGGAGGGCAGGGGGACCGGACTAGCTTAGAGACCCAGTACTTC.

As to this clone: Other DNA sequences within the sample encode an identical CDR3. The chain combines TRBV7-2 with TRBJ1-4; 7 nucleotides agree with TRBD1. Per germline, CDR1 SGHTA and CDR2 FQGNSA. J was trimmed by 3 bases and V by 5 bases; bases with no gene match: 6. The CDR3 is 15 residues long. CDR3 DNA: TGTGCCAGCAGCCCCCAGACAGGGCCTAATGAAAAACTGTTTTTT. Amino acid sequence: CASSPQTGPNEKLFF.